The rows below give T cell receptor beta chains drawn from one sample of a study of blood T cells in healthy people across ages. MiXCR, applied by TCRdb to the 5' RACE reads, yields one record per CDR3 protein. The table includes about 1.6 million distinct CDR3 sequences, roughly a third detected once. The sequencing sample was made of blood. Receptors were obtained from a woman aged 25-40 years in good health. Both conserved end residues are part of each CDR3. Each record gives: J gene, clone size, V gene, D gene, CDR3 DNA, CDR3 protein. A D gene is named only where the DNA matches it firmly. The listing skips clone size in some rows; elsewhere it reads once, few, many or a size class.

J gene: TRBJ1-3
clone size: .
V gene: TRBV13
D gene: TRBD1
CDR3 DNA: TGTGCCAGCAGCTTACAGGGGGCCAAGGGTTTCGGAAACACCATATATTTT
CDR3 protein: CASSLQGAKGFGNTIYF

J gene: TRBJ1-2
clone size: .
V gene: TRBV27
D gene: .
CDR3 DNA: TGTGCCAGCAGTTCCCCTCCGTCACGGTCTAACTATGGCTACACCTTC
CDR3 protein: CASSSPPSRSNYGYTF

J gene: TRBJ2-5
clone size: .
V gene: TRBV10-2
D gene: .
CDR3 DNA: TGCGCCAGCAGGGAAGGGGGGCTTCGGGAGACCCAGTACTTC
CDR3 protein: CASREGGLRETQYF

J gene: TRBJ2-3
clone size: many
V gene: TRBV6-2/TRBV6-3
D gene: .
CDR3 DNA: TGTGCCAGCAGTAGAGAGGCAGATACGCAGTATTTT
CDR3 protein: CASSREADTQYF

J gene: TRBJ2-4
clone size: few
V gene: TRBV20-1
D gene: TRBD1
CDR3 DNA: TGCAGTGCTAGAAGTCCCGGGACAGAGAAAAACATTCAGTACTTC
CDR3 protein: CSARSPGTEKNIQYF

J gene: TRBJ1-1
clone size: few
V gene: TRBV29-1
D gene: TRBD1
CDR3 DNA: TGCAGCGTGGGGCAGGGACAGGGGAATGGGGAGAACACTGAAGCTTTCTTT
CDR3 protein: CSVGQGQGNGENTEAFF

J gene: TRBJ2-7
clone size: .
V gene: TRBV27
D gene: .
CDR3 DNA: TGTGCCAGCAGTTCCCTCGCCCGGATTTTTTTGTCCTACGAGCAGTACTTC
CDR3 protein: CASSSLARIFLSYEQYF

J gene: TRBJ2-5
clone size: .
V gene: TRBV20-1
D gene: .
CDR3 DNA: TGCAGTGCGCAGATACCGACCGGGGAGACCCAGTACTTC
CDR3 protein: CSAQIPTGETQYF

J gene: TRBJ2-1
clone size: few
V gene: TRBV20-1
D gene: .
CDR3 DNA: TGCAGTGCTAGAGATGCACGGGAGATTGATGAGCAGTTCTTC
CDR3 protein: CSARDAREIDEQFF

J gene: TRBJ2-7
clone size: .
V gene: TRBV21-1
D gene: .
CDR3 DNA: TGTGCCAGCAGCAAAGTTAGGACAGGGGTACAAAGGTGGGACTACGAGCAGTACTTC
CDR3 protein: CASSKVRTGVQRWDYEQYF

J gene: TRBJ1-1
clone size: .
V gene: TRBV20-1
D gene: .
CDR3 DNA: TGCAGTGCTAGTCCCGACTACACTGAAGCTTTCTTT
CDR3 protein: CSASPDYTEAFF

J gene: TRBJ2-1
clone size: few
V gene: TRBV7-6
D gene: .
CDR3 DNA: TGTGCCAGCAGCACTAGCTTAAATTCCTACAATGAGCAGTTCTTC
CDR3 protein: CASSTSLNSYNEQFF

J gene: TRBJ1-1
clone size: .
V gene: TRBV29-1
D gene: TRBD1
CDR3 DNA: TGCAGCGTTGAGGCGCGTAGGGGGCAAGAAGCTTTCTTT
CDR3 protein: CSVEARRGQEAFF

J gene: TRBJ2-1
clone size: .
V gene: TRBV18
D gene: .
CDR3 DNA: TGTGCCAGCTCACCCTTAGCGGTAGGTGAGCAGTTCTTC
CDR3 protein: CASSPLAVGEQFF

J gene: TRBJ1-2
clone size: few
V gene: TRBV29-1
D gene: .
CDR3 DNA: TGCAGCACGACCGGGGCCGACTATGGCTACACCTTC
CDR3 protein: CSTTGADYGYTF

J gene: TRBJ2-7
clone size: .
V gene: TRBV4-2
D gene: TRBD1
CDR3 DNA: TGTGCCAGCAGCCAACCACCGGGACAGGGTTCCTCCTACGAGCAGTACTTC
CDR3 protein: CASSQPPGQGSSYEQYF

J gene: TRBJ2-5
clone size: few
V gene: TRBV5-1
D gene: .
CDR3 DNA: TGTGCCAGCAGCCTGAAACGAGAGACCCAGTACTTC
CDR3 protein: CASSLKRETQYF

J gene: TRBJ2-7
clone size: once
V gene: TRBV29-1
D gene: TRBD1
CDR3 DNA: TGCAGCGTTGAAACCCGGGACAGGGTGGTCAATGAGCAGTACTTC
CDR3 protein: CSVETRDRVVNEQYF

J gene: TRBJ2-1
clone size: .
V gene: TRBV5-6
D gene: TRBD1
CDR3 DNA: TGTGCCAGCAGCTTGTTGGACAGGGCAGGCAATGAGCAGTTCTTC
CDR3 protein: CASSLLDRAGNEQFF

J gene: TRBJ2-1
clone size: few
V gene: TRBV29-1
D gene: TRBD2
CDR3 DNA: TGCAGCGCTAAGAGACTAGCGGGAGTTCATGAGCAGTTCTTC
CDR3 protein: CSAKRLAGVHEQFF

J gene: TRBJ1-1
clone size: .
V gene: TRBV7-3
D gene: .
CDR3 DNA: TGTGCCAGCAGCTTCGTCGTTTCTCCCACACTGAACACTGAAGCTTTCTTT
CDR3 protein: CASSFVVSPTLNTEAFF

J gene: TRBJ2-7
clone size: .
V gene: TRBV5-4
D gene: TRBD2
CDR3 DNA: TGTGCCAGCAGCTTGGCTAGCGGGAGGGATGAGCAGTACTTC
CDR3 protein: CASSLASGRDEQYF

J gene: TRBJ2-7
clone size: .
V gene: TRBV28
D gene: .
CDR3 DNA: TGTGCCAGCAGTTTAAGTTTTGGGGGCAACGAGCAGTACTTC
CDR3 protein: CASSLSFGGNEQYF

J gene: TRBJ2-3
clone size: .
V gene: TRBV30
D gene: .
CDR3 DNA: TGTGCCTGGAGAGATAGCGGTCTAAGCACAGATACGCAGTATTTT
CDR3 protein: CAWRDSGLSTDTQYF

J gene: TRBJ1-1
clone size: .
V gene: TRBV18
D gene: .
CDR3 DNA: TGTGCCAGCTCACGCCGGACAGAAGTAAACACTGAAGCTTTCTTT
CDR3 protein: CASSRRTEVNTEAFF

J gene: TRBJ2-1
clone size: .
V gene: TRBV7-9
D gene: TRBD2
CDR3 DNA: TGTGCCAGCAGCCACGCCTCTTCCGGGACTAGCTCCTACAATGAGCAGTTCTTC
CDR3 protein: CASSHASSGTSSYNEQFF

J gene: TRBJ1-2
clone size: .
V gene: TRBV4-1
D gene: .
CDR3 DNA: TGCGCCAGCAGCTTCCCAAGTGGGGGAGGGGATGGCTACACCTTC
CDR3 protein: CASSFPSGGGDGYTF

J gene: TRBJ2-5
clone size: few
V gene: TRBV20-1
D gene: .
CDR3 DNA: TGCAGTGCTCATGACTCGAGACAAGAGACCCAGTACTTC
CDR3 protein: CSAHDSRQETQYF

J gene: TRBJ2-7
clone size: .
V gene: TRBV20-1
D gene: .
CDR3 DNA: TGCAGTGCTAGAAATCCTAGGGGGTACGAGCAGTACTTC
CDR3 protein: CSARNPRGYEQYF

J gene: TRBJ2-5
clone size: few
V gene: TRBV7-2
D gene: .
CDR3 DNA: TGTGCCAGCAGCATGGACAGTTACCAAGAGACCCAGTACTTC
CDR3 protein: CASSMDSYQETQYF

J gene: TRBJ2-7
clone size: .
V gene: TRBV5-1
D gene: .
CDR3 DNA: TGCGCCAGCAGCTTGGTGGTCGGGGGAGGCGAGCAGTACTTC
CDR3 protein: CASSLVVGGGEQYF

J gene: TRBJ2-7
clone size: .
V gene: TRBV20-1
D gene: TRBD2
CDR3 DNA: TGCCTAGTCAGGCGGGAGGGCCCCTACGAGCAGTACTTC
CDR3 protein: CLVRREGPYEQYF

J gene: TRBJ2-7
clone size: .
V gene: TRBV6-1
D gene: .
CDR3 DNA: TGTGCCAGCAGCGTGGACGGATCACGGGGCGAGCAGTACTTC
CDR3 protein: CASSVDGSRGEQYF

J gene: TRBJ2-5
clone size: .
V gene: TRBV9
D gene: .
CDR3 DNA: TGTGCCGGCAGCCCGGGACAAATGGTAGGGACCCAGTACTTC
CDR3 protein: CAGSPGQMVGTQYF

J gene: TRBJ2-6
clone size: .
V gene: TRBV29-1
D gene: TRBD1
CDR3 DNA: TGCAGCGTTTCAGGGCAGGGGGCCGATTACTCTGGGGCCGACGTCCTGACTTTC
CDR3 protein: CSVSGQGADYSGADVLTF

J gene: TRBJ2-7
clone size: .
V gene: TRBV7-9
D gene: .
CDR3 DNA: TGTGCCAGCAGCTTCGCGGGGGCAGCCTACGAGCAGTACTTC
CDR3 protein: CASSFAGAAYEQYF

J gene: TRBJ1-4
clone size: .
V gene: TRBV20-1
D gene: TRBD1
CDR3 DNA: TGCAGTACCAGGGGGCAAACTAATGAAAAACTGTTTTTT
CDR3 protein: CSTRGQTNEKLFF

J gene: TRBJ2-3
clone size: few
V gene: TRBV11-2
D gene: .
CDR3 DNA: TGTGCCAGCAGCTTAGTTTTCCGAGGGGCTGACACAGATACGCAGTATTTT
CDR3 protein: CASSLVFRGADTDTQYF

J gene: TRBJ1-1
clone size: .
V gene: TRBV6-5
D gene: .
CDR3 DNA: TGTGCCAGCAGTTACTCGGAGTACGTCGAAGCTTTCTTT
CDR3 protein: CASSYSEYVEAFF

J gene: TRBJ2-3
clone size: few
V gene: TRBV29-1
D gene: TRBD2
CDR3 DNA: TGCAGCGTTGAAGATCGACTAGCGGGAGTAACAGATACGCAGTATTTT
CDR3 protein: CSVEDRLAGVTDTQYF

J gene: TRBJ2-7
clone size: .
V gene: TRBV6-1
D gene: TRBD2
CDR3 DNA: TGTGCCAGCAGTGAACTGGGGGGGGTCTCCTACGAGCAGTACTTC
CDR3 protein: CASSELGGVSYEQYF

J gene: TRBJ2-7
clone size: .
V gene: TRBV18
D gene: TRBD1
CDR3 DNA: TGTGCCAGCTCACCAACCAGGGACAGGGCCTACGAGCAGTACTTC
CDR3 protein: CASSPTRDRAYEQYF

J gene: TRBJ1-1
clone size: few
V gene: TRBV20-1
D gene: TRBD1
CDR3 DNA: TGCAGTGCCCCTCGGACAGGGAGGACTGAAGCTTTCTTT
CDR3 protein: CSAPRTGRTEAFF

J gene: TRBJ2-5
clone size: .
V gene: TRBV20-1
D gene: .
CDR3 DNA: TGCAGTGCTAGAGATGGCAGGGGGGGAAAGACCCAGTACTTC
CDR3 protein: CSARDGRGGKTQYF

J gene: TRBJ2-7
clone size: many
V gene: TRBV12-3/TRBV12-4
D gene: .
CDR3 DNA: TGTGCCAGCAGTTTAAACTCCGCCTACGAGCAGTACTTC
CDR3 protein: CASSLNSAYEQYF